A selection of T cell receptor beta chains follows, all from one sample in a study of OX40 agonist ivuxolimab in advanced cancers. Data came from immunoSEQ multiplex PCR; TCRdb stores just in-frame clones and leaves some out. The data contain around 65,000 clones, around 90% of them singletons. The source was CD4+ or CD8+ T cells sorted from blood, collected in a trial of the OX40 agonist ivuxolimab. Receptors were obtained from an adult with an advanced solid tumor such as melanoma, head and neck, liver or kidney cancer. Both conserved end residues are part of each CDR3. D genes are given only for firm matches.

V gene: TRBV9
D gene: NA
CDR3 protein: CASSVDRADEQFF

V gene: TRBV10-3
D gene: TRBD2
CDR3 protein: CAISEPGVEREGPDTQYF

V gene: TRBV15
D gene: NA
CDR3 protein: CATSRDLGASAPLHF

V gene: TRBV12-5
D gene: TRBD1
CDR3 protein: CASGLRQGGTEAFF

V gene: TRBV7-9
D gene: NA
CDR3 protein: CASSLGQGTTYEQYF

V gene: TRBV7-2
D gene: NA
CDR3 protein: CASSLVGLEQYF

V gene: TRBV2
D gene: TRBD2
CDR3 protein: CASSESTSAGPKSSYNEQFF

V gene: TRBV27
D gene: TRBD1
CDR3 protein: CASSLSGQGYTGELFF

V gene: TRBV7-9
D gene: NA
CDR3 protein: CASSFVAYEQYF

V gene: TRBV18
D gene: TRBD1
CDR3 protein: CASSPGGQGGNEKLFF

V gene: TRBV7-2
D gene: TRBD2
CDR3 protein: CASSYLLAEIRPYNEQFF

V gene: TRBV18
D gene: NA
CDR3 protein: CASSPSGGNEQFF

V gene: TRBV5-4
D gene: TRBD2
CDR3 protein: CASSGGLAGGPYNEQFF

V gene: TRBV21-1
D gene: NA
CDR3 protein: CASSNGGRGGQETQYF

V gene: TRBV11-2
D gene: TRBD1
CDR3 protein: CASSLTGLAGNTIYF

V gene: TRBV7-9
D gene: TRBD1
CDR3 protein: CASSLRQGARETQYF

V gene: TRBV29-1
D gene: NA
CDR3 protein: CSVDSGWRDGYTF

V gene: TRBV5-6
D gene: NA
CDR3 protein: CASSQAVGTGQFF

V gene: TRBV7-9
D gene: TRBD2
CDR3 protein: CASSATSGDSYEQYF

V gene: TRBV11-3
D gene: NA
CDR3 protein: CASSSREAYEQYF

V gene: TRBV25-1
D gene: NA
CDR3 protein: CASTLPTAGASSGNTIYF

V gene: TRBV15
D gene: TRBD1
CDR3 protein: CATRGTGGNSYEQYF

V gene: TRBV4-1
D gene: NA
CDR3 protein: CASSQEWRQVNEKLFF

V gene: TRBV2
D gene: NA
CDR3 protein: CASSEDYGSWYEQYF

V gene: TRBV19
D gene: TRBD2
CDR3 protein: CASSILAGTGELFF

V gene: TRBV4-1
D gene: NA
CDR3 protein: CASREPEENTEAFF

V gene: TRBV7-2
D gene: NA
CDR3 protein: CASSLVTYEQFF

V gene: TRBV29-1
D gene: TRBD2
CDR3 protein: CSVEKETSGSFEQFF

V gene: TRBV2
D gene: TRBD2
CDR3 protein: CASSEIAGVSTDTQYF

V gene: TRBV6-1
D gene: NA
CDR3 protein: CASRSEGGFDTEAFF

V gene: TRBV19
D gene: NA
CDR3 protein: CASRTWQNTEAFF

V gene: TRBV25-1
D gene: NA
CDR3 protein: CASSEGGEKLFF

V gene: TRBV9
D gene: TRBD2
CDR3 protein: CASSAGLAESTDTQYF

V gene: TRBV7-9
D gene: NA
CDR3 protein: CASSLRSEVHEQFF

V gene: TRBV29-1
D gene: TRBD1
CDR3 protein: CSVETRAGTGPYNEQFF

V gene: TRBV14
D gene: TRBD1
CDR3 protein: CASSRSLTGMDEAFF

V gene: TRBV7-9
D gene: NA
CDR3 protein: CASSPRRIGSSITEAFF

V gene: TRBV10-3
D gene: NA
CDR3 protein: CAISESEGTEAFF

V gene: TRBV11-2
D gene: TRBD2
CDR3 protein: CASSLLGETSGYEQYF

V gene: TRBV4-2
D gene: TRBD2
CDR3 protein: CASSRGTSSYNEQFF

V gene: TRBV7-9
D gene: NA
CDR3 protein: CASSLGGHGDEQFF

V gene: TRBV5-1
D gene: NA
CDR3 protein: CASSLQGNEQFF

V gene: TRBV28
D gene: NA
CDR3 protein: CASSLGRGPQETQYF

V gene: TRBV21-1
D gene: NA
CDR3 protein: CASSKGGGGNPYEQYF

V gene: TRBV5-1
D gene: TRBD1
CDR3 protein: CASSLEGTASNTEAFF

V gene: TRBV6-1
D gene: NA
CDR3 protein: CASSAQRGSDEKLFF

V gene: TRBV5-1
D gene: NA
CDR3 protein: CASSLDMGRSTDTQYF

V gene: TRBV7-6
D gene: NA
CDR3 protein: CASSLSPGEQFF

V gene: TRBV19
D gene: TRBD2
CDR3 protein: CASSTGLAGWGGELFF

V gene: TRBV27
D gene: NA
CDR3 protein: CASSFFPAGNQPQHF

V gene: TRBV7-2
D gene: NA
CDR3 protein: CASSLELRPTDTQYF

V gene: TRBV7-9
D gene: NA
CDR3 protein: CASSFRQGRQETQYF

V gene: TRBV5-1
D gene: TRBD1
CDR3 protein: CASSSLQGKDNYGYTF

V gene: TRBV7-8
D gene: TRBD2
CDR3 protein: CKGSQRDLDTDTQYF

V gene: TRBV11-2
D gene: NA
CDR3 protein: CASSLESYEQYF